The sequence of this TCR beta chain was determined in a study of T cells after posttransplantation cyclophosphamide. TCRdb's table, derived via immunoSEQ multiplex PCR, lists solely in-frame clones and lacks some. The sample records around 17,000 clones, around 91% being singletons. Details on this clone: Its antigen is undetermined.

Busulfan-fludarabine conditioning, marrow transplant, and cyclophosphamide on days +3 and +4 were administered. V was pared by 5 bases and J by 5 bases, with 23 bases between. The CDR3 is 17 amino acids. Germline V lookup: CDR1 LNHNV, CDR2 YYDKDF (reference sequence). Broader study findings: After PTCy, TRB diversity resembled that of CNI/methotrexate controls. Skin or GI-infiltrating T cells shared few TRB sequences with blood.

The TCR sequence derives from a male patient between 60 and 69 years old who received an allogeneic stem cell transplant from a related donor and was CMV-positive. Some of the T cells may derive from the graft donor. The sequences come from CD4+ T cells sorted from blood, collected after allogeneic stem cell transplant with posttransplant cyclophosphamide. V is TRBV15 and J is TRBJ2-3; possibly TRBD1 for D (6 bases). In DNA form, the CDR3 reads TGTGCCACCAGCCTACCTTGGGACATCCGGGCGCGAGATACGCAGTATTTT. Its translation: CATSLPWDIRARDTQYF.